Listed below are T cell receptor beta chains from one sample, sequenced in a study of beta chain features in type 1 diabetes. TCRdb's copy holds only in-frame clones and misses some; the assay was immunoSEQ multiplex PCR. The sample shows some 660,000 clones, about 14% of them seen only once. Sequencing input: naive CD4+ T cells from blood. The receptor source for this set is a man aged 18 to 30 with type 1 diabetes. Each CDR3 is given with its conserved first and last residue. D genes are given only for firm matches. Expanded clones are given a class, and other clones once, few, many or no size at all.

abundance	j_gene	v_gene	d_gene	CDR3nt	CDR3aa
few	TRBJ2-3	TRBV11-2	-	TGTGCCAGCAGGCTTCTCACAAGAGGGAAAGATACGCAGTATTTT	CASRLLTRGKDTQYF
-	TRBJ1-2	TRBV19	-	TGTGCCAGTAGTATGCAGATGGGGTACTATGGCTACACCTTC	CASSMQMGYYGYTF
few	TRBJ2-1	TRBV6-6	-	TGTGCCAGCAACGGCTTCAATGAGCAGTTCTTC	CASNGFNEQFF
-	TRBJ2-7	TRBV29-1	-	TGCAGCGTTGTCGAGGACAGAACCTACGAGCAGTACTTC	CSVVEDRTYEQYF
-	TRBJ2-5	TRBV30	-	TGTGCCTGGAGTGGCTCGGGGCCTGGGGAGACCCAGTACTTC	CAWSGSGPGETQYF
few	TRBJ1-2	TRBV15	-	TGTGCCACCAGCAGAGATCAGGAGGAGGATGGCTACACCTTC	CATSRDQEEDGYTF
few	TRBJ1-2	TRBV5-6	-	TGTGCCAGCAGCCCAGCTCGGGGGTATGGCTACACCTTC	CASSPARGYGYTF
few	TRBJ2-1	TRBV10-3	-	TGTGCCATCAGTGAGTTGGGCCCTAACAATGAGCAGTTCTTC	CAISELGPNNEQFF
-	TRBJ2-1	TRBV14	-	TGTGCCAGCAGCCAAGGAAGGGGTCTCCCCTACAATGAGCAGTTCTTC	CASSQGRGLPYNEQFF
few	TRBJ2-5	TRBV2	-	TGTGCCAGCACTGATGGTGGGGGGCCAGAGACCCAGTACTTC	CASTDGGGPETQYF
-	TRBJ2-3	TRBV11-3	TRBD1	TGTGCCAGCAGCCCTGGGACAGCCAGCACAGATACGCAGTATTTT	CASSPGTASTDTQYF
-	TRBJ1-4	TRBV7-2	-	TGTGCCAGCAGCCCCCTCAATGAAAAACTGTTTTTT	CASSPLNEKLFF
-	TRBJ2-1	TRBV14	-	TGTGCCAGCAGCCCCCTCAAGGGGGGTTCCTTAAATGAGCAGTTCTTC	CASSPLKGGSLNEQFF
few	TRBJ2-3	TRBV29-1	-	TGCAGCACCTATAACACAGATACGCAGTATTTT	CSTYNTDTQYF
-	TRBJ1-5	TRBV11-2	-	TGTGCCAGCAGCCAGCAGATTGGACTTCAGCCCCAGCATTTT	CASSQQIGLQPQHF
few	TRBJ2-7	TRBV7-2	TRBD2	TGTGCCAGCAGCGGGAGGGGCAACGAGCAGTACTTC	CASSGRGNEQYF
-	TRBJ1-6	TRBV7-9	TRBD1	TGTGCCAGCAGCAAACAGGGGGAGAGATCACCCCTCCACTTT	CASSKQGERSPLHF
-	TRBJ1-1	TRBV14	-	TGTGCCAGCAGCCGGGGGATTGAAGCTTTCTTT	CASSRGIEAFF
-	TRBJ2-5	TRBV2	-	TGTGCCAGCAGTGAAGGTGGCGTGCCGGGACCCTTGGGAGAGACCCAGTACTTC	CASSEGGVPGPLGETQYF
few	TRBJ1-3	TRBV27	-	TGTGCCAGCAGTTTATCCCAGGGGACTACTGGAAACACCATATATTTT	CASSLSQGTTGNTIYF
-	TRBJ2-3	TRBV27	TRBD2	TGTGCCAGCAGTCCACTAGCGGCAGGGGCCACAGATACGCAGTATTTT	CASSPLAAGATDTQYF
few	TRBJ1-6	TRBV27	TRBD1	TGTGCCAGCAGTACCCCGGGACAGGGGGCTGCCAATTCACCCCTCCACTTT	CASSTPGQGAANSPLHF
few	TRBJ2-7	TRBV15	-	TGTGCCACCAGCAGAGGAGGGACGGAGACCTACGAGCAGTACTTC	CATSRGGTETYEQYF
-	TRBJ1-6	TRBV7-9	TRBD1	TGTGCCAGCAGTCCCTACAGGGGAATCGGACCCCTCCACTTT	CASSPYRGIGPLHF
-	TRBJ2-5	TRBV4-1	-	TGCGCCAGCAGCCAAGATCCGGGCCGCCAGCCGTGGAAGACCCAGTACTTC	CASSQDPGRQPWKTQYF
-	TRBJ2-1	TRBV28	TRBD2	TGTGCCAGCACCATCGGGGGGGCGAGGGAGCAGTTCTTC	CASTIGGAREQFF
few	TRBJ1-5	TRBV13	TRBD1	TGTGCCAGCAGCTTACGAGGGGGCGGCAATCAGCCCCAGCATTTT	CASSLRGGGNQPQHF
few	TRBJ2-3	TRBV29-1	-	TGCAGCGTCTGGGGGCAGGGATCGTCAGATACGCAGTATTTT	CSVWGQGSSDTQYF
-	TRBJ1-5	TRBV19	TRBD1	TGTGCCAGTAGTATGGGGACAGGTAACAATCAGCCCCAGCATTTT	CASSMGTGNNQPQHF
few	TRBJ1-1	TRBV7-8	-	TGTGCCAGCAGCTTAATGGGACACCCGTCCACTGAAGCTTTCTTT	CASSLMGHPSTEAFF
-	TRBJ2-5	TRBV5-1	-	TGCGCCAGCAGCTTGGTACCGGGGGCCGAAGAGACCCAGTACTTC	CASSLVPGAEETQYF
few	TRBJ2-7	TRBV28	-	TGTGCCAGCACGCGGACACTGAGCTCCTACGAGCAGTACTTC	CASTRTLSSYEQYF
few	TRBJ2-7	TRBV6-1	TRBD2	TGTGCCAGCAGCAGACTAGCGGGAGATTCCTACGAGCAGTACTTC	CASSRLAGDSYEQYF
few	TRBJ1-5	TRBV10-3	TRBD1	TGTGCCATCAGCCCGGGACAGGGGTTGCAGCCCCAGCATTTT	CAISPGQGLQPQHF
few	TRBJ1-2	TRBV13	TRBD1	TGTGCCAGCAGCTCGGACAGGGGGAACTATGGCTACACCTTC	CASSSDRGNYGYTF